Listed here are 31 T cell receptor beta chains from one sample, sequenced in a study of control samples from healthy donors and cancer patients. Measured with immunoSEQ multiplex PCR; TCRdb has only the in-frame clones, and not every one. The table lists more than 95,000 clones, more than 75% of them singletons. The sequencing sample was made of blood. These receptors came from an older woman in good health.

Comment on this clone: The junction shows a germline mismatch at one end, possibly a read error. CDR3 nucleotides: TGTGCCAGCAGTGAAAACAGCCTGCCCGGCTACCGATCCTTC. It specifies CASSENSLPGYRSF. The chain recombines TRBV2 with TRBJ1-2; D is unclear. Looked up from germline, CDR1 is SNHLY and CDR2 is FYNNEI. This CDR3 region has 14 residues.

This clone appeared a few times. The chain carries TRBV2 and TRBJ2-7; 14 positions agree with TRBD2. V trimming: 1 base; J trimming: 4 bases; junction bases outside the gene matches: 6. The CDR3 runs to 17 residues. Germline values: CDR1 SNHLY, CDR2 FYNNEI. Here the CDR3 DNA reads TGTGCCAGCAGTGAAGTTCAGCGACTAGCGGGGGGGTACGAGCAGTACTTC. As protein: CASSEVQRLAGGYEQYF.

The chain uses TRBV7-3 and TRBJ2-3, with D uncertain. CDR1 SGHTA and CDR2 FQGTGA come from the germline V gene. V gave up 4 bases and J gave up 4 bases, with 12 bases separating them. The CDR3 is 14 residues long. CDR3 coding DNA: TGTGCCAGCAGCTCAACTTGGCGTTCAGATACGCAGTATTTT. It translates to CASSSTWRSDTQYF.

The genes are TRBV18 and TRBJ1-2; possible D gene TRBD1, 5 bases. V was pared by 3 bases and J by 8 bases, with 13 bases between. Per the germline V gene, CDR1 is KGHSH and CDR2 is LQKENI. This CDR3 contains 13 residues. CDR3 DNA: TGTGCCAGCTCACCCCCAATGGGGGAGGGCTACACCTTC. It specifies CASSPPMGEGYTF.

The chain joins TRBV21-1 to TRBJ1-3; the DNA was not compared with TRBD1, the D call given in the table. TRBV21-1 is a listed pseudogene. This CDR3 region has 20 residues. CDR3 sequence (DNA): TGTGCCAGCAGCAACTTCACGGACAGGGGTGTGTATTCGTCTGGAAACACCATATATTTT. Amino acid sequence: CASSNFTDRGVYSSGNTIYF.

The gene calls are TRBV5-4 and TRBJ1-4; D ambiguous. The CDR3 contains 16 residues. Trimming pared 0 bases from V and 1 base from J, leaving 10 bases between. Germline lookup yields CDR1 SGHNT and CDR2 YYREEE (reference sequence). The CDR3 DNA reads as TGTGCCAGCAGCTTGGCCGAACAGAGAACTAATGAAAAACTGTTTTTT. It codes for CASSLAEQRTNEKLFF.

J is TRBJ2-1 and V is TRBV7-2; TRBD1 is a possible D gene (6 bases). Between the trimmed V and J ends, which lost 3 bases and 12 bases, there was a span of 18 bases. The CDR3 runs 14 residues. Germline lookup yields CDR1 SGHTA and CDR2 FQGNSA. For the CDR3, the DNA is TGTGCCAGCAGCTTTTTCAGGACAGTAGGGGCGCAGTTCTTC. Translated: CASSFFRTVGAQFF.

This rearrangement joins TRBV29-1 to TRBJ1-2; D unclear. Deletions cut 7 bases from V and 8 bases from J, with 20 bases between. Per germline, CDR1 SQVTM and CDR2 ANQGSEA. The CDR3 spans 13 residues. CDR3 nucleotides: TGCAGCGCTGGTCGAGCGGGGTTTAGAGGCTACACCTTC. Residues: CSAGRAGFRGYTF.

The gene calls are TRBV5-1 and TRBJ1-2, with TRBD1 matching 11 bases. The CDR3 is made up of 15 amino acids. Germline trimming cut 4 bases from V and 1 base from J; bases unmatched to any gene: 3. Germline CDR1 SGHRS, CDR2 YFSETQ. The CDR3 region has the DNA TGCGCCAGCAGCGCCGGGACAGGGGGTAACTATGGCTACACCTTC. Encoded protein: CASSAGTGGNYGYTF.

V is TRBV24-1 and J is TRBJ2-5, with a tentative D call TRBD2 (7 bases). V lost 6 bases, J lost 4 bases, and 23 bases lay in between. The germline V gene has CDR1 KGHDR and CDR2 SFDVKD. The CDR3 sequence is 17 residues long. CDR3 coding DNA: TGTGCCACCAGTCTCGGGGGCAGCCTATCGGGGGGAGAGACCCAGTACTTC. It translates to CATSLGGSLSGGETQYF.

The chain carries TRBV9 and TRBJ1-5; tentative D call: TRBD1 (6 bases). This CDR3 spans 14 amino acids. Germline V gene lookup returns CDR1 SGDLS and CDR2 YYNGEE. V was clipped by 4 bases and J by 1 base, with 9 bases between them. CDR3 DNA sequence: TGTGCCAGCAGCACGGGGGCCAGCAATCAGCCCCAGCATTTT. This sequence encodes CASSTGASNQPQHF.

V gene TRBV6-4 combines with J gene TRBJ2-7, with 7 bases lining up with TRBD1. This CDR3 spans 14 amino acids. Trimming took 5 bases from V and 6 from J; bases not matched to a gene: 10. Germline V gene sequence: CDR1 MRHNA, CDR2 SNTAGT. The DNA for the CDR3 is TGTGCCAGCAGTCCCCAGGGGGAAAGCGGCGAGCAGTACTTC. Encoded protein: CASSPQGESGEQYF.

This chain uses TRBV3-1 (or the pseudogene TRBV3-2) with TRBJ1-6, with 7 bases lining up with TRBD1. J gave up 2 bases and V 0 bases, and 4 bases lay outside the gene matches. The CDR3 is 17 residues long. CDR1 and CDR2 (germline): LGHDT, YNNKEL (reference sequence). CDR3 bases: TGTGCCAGCAGCCAAGATGGCGGGACAGCCTATAATTCACCCCTCCACTTT. Protein product: CASSQDGGTAYNSPLHF.

This clone was detected once. The CDR3 DNA sequence: TGTGCCAGCAGCTTAAGCCCTTCGAGAGACGAGCAGTACTTC. Residues: CASSLSPSRDEQYF. The rearrangement joins TRBV7-2 to TRBJ2-7; D gene ambiguous. This CDR3 has 14 amino acids. V was cut by 2 bases and J by 5 bases, with 13 bases left in between. Germline assignment: CDR1 SGHTA and CDR2 FQGNSA.

This chain connects TRBV7-9 to TRBJ2-1, with 7 bases that match TRBD2. Germline assignment: CDR1 SEHNR and CDR2 FQNEAQ (reference sequence). The V and J ends lost 0 bases and 8 bases, in that order; junction bases with no gene match: 7. The CDR3 length is 15 residues. Written as DNA, the CDR3 is TGTGCCAGCAGCTTAGCGCTGGGGGGAGGGCATGAGCAGTTCTTC. Translation: CASSLALGGGHEQFF.

The chain carries TRBV7-9 and TRBJ2-1, with TRBD1 as a possible D gene (6 bases). Germline loops: CDR1 SEHNR, CDR2 FQNEAQ (reference sequence). The CDR3 has 16 amino acids. V was shortened by 6 bases and J by 7 bases, with 22 bases between the two germline ends. Here the CDR3 DNA reads TGTGCCAGCAGGGAAAGAACCGGGACATCCTGGAATGAGCAGTTCTTC. Translation: CASRERTGTSWNEQFF.

The genes are TRBV11-2 and TRBJ2-5; no clear D. The CDR3 has 17 amino acids. V lost 5 bases and J lost 5, with 24 bases in between. CDR1 and CDR2 from the germline V gene are SGHAT and FQNNGV. The CDR3 loop reads CASSTYPSLALMETQYF. DNA of the CDR3: TGTGCCAGCAGCACTTATCCGTCCCTCGCGTTAATGGAGACCCAGTACTTC. Variable domain in full (rest from reference TRBV11-2 and TRBJ2-5): EAGVAQSPRYKIIEKRQSVAFWCNPISGHATLYWYQQILGQGPKLLIQFQNNGVVDDSQLPKDRFSAERLKGVDSTLKIQPAKLEDSAVYLCASSTYPSLALMETQYFGPGTRLLVL.

The chain carries TRBV4-2 and TRBJ1-2; weak D call: TRBD1 (6 bases). V lost 0 bases and J 7 bases, leaving 12 bases between the germline ends. The CDR3 runs to 14 residues. In germline, CDR1 is LGHNA, CDR2 YNFKEQ. CDR3 DNA: TGTGCCAGCAGCCAAGACAGGGGTTCCTCTGGCTACACCTTC. Translating gives CASSQDRGSSGYTF.

The chain joins TRBV29-1 to TRBJ1-6, with 11 nucleotides matching TRBD1. Losses at the gene ends were 4 bases for V and 9 bases for J; bases not matched to a gene: 11. Germline V lookup: CDR1 SQVTM, CDR2 ANQGSEA. The CDR3 length is 16 residues. CDR3: CSVVDGTGGSRSPLHF. The CDR3 bases are TGCAGCGTTGTCGATGGGACAGGGGGAAGTCGTTCACCCCTCCACTTT.

J is TRBJ1-2 and V is TRBV7-9; no definite D call. CDR3 length: 14 residues. CDR1 is SEHNR, CDR2 FQNEAQ, per germline (reference sequence). V shed 0 bases and J shed 4 bases, with 9 bases lying between them. This CDR3 reads CASSLAVGGYGYTF. CDR3 sequence (DNA): TGTGCCAGCAGCTTAGCGGTGGGAGGCTATGGCTACACCTTC.

V is TRBV6-5 and J is TRBJ2-7, with D hard to call. CDR1 and CDR2 (germline): MNHEY, SVGAGI. This CDR3 spans 15 amino acids. Trimming took 6 bases from V and 5 from J, leaving 20 bases between them. CDR3: CASSIIGSDEHEQYF. CDR3 nucleotide sequence: TGTGCCAGCAGCATAATAGGTAGTGATGAACACGAGCAGTACTTC.

This chain uses TRBV15 with TRBJ2-5; 7 bases match TRBD1. The CDR3 is 14 amino acids. Germline V lookup: CDR1 LNHNV, CDR2 YYDKDF (reference sequence). V was clipped by 5 bases and J by 7 bases; unmatched bases: 10. DNA of the CDR3: TGTGCCACCAGCCCCCGACAGGGCGGAGTGACCCAGTACTTC. Residues: CATSPRQGGVTQYF.

In the case of this clone: The same CDR3 arises from other DNA sequences in this sample as well. This chain uses TRBV11-2 with TRBJ2-5; a weak D match, TRBD2 (6 bases). The CDR3 consists of 14 residues. V lost 1 base and J 3 bases, leaving 9 bases between the germline ends. The V gene's germline CDR1 is SGHAT and CDR2 FQNNGV. CDR3 bases: TGTGCCAGCAGCTTAGTACAGCGGGAAGAGACCCAGTACTTC. Amino acids: CASSLVQREETQYF.

The gene calls are TRBV30 and TRBJ1-1, with 12 positions matching TRBD1. Per the germline V gene, CDR1 is GTSNPN and CDR2 is SVGIG (reference sequence). With 5 bases clipped from V and 3 bases from J, the junction kept 16 bases outside the gene matches. The CDR3 runs to 18 residues. The CDR3 sequence: CAWPLSTGTGGSDTEAFF. CDR3 nucleotide sequence: TGTGCCTGGCCACTGTCGACCGGGACAGGGGGCTCGGACACTGAAGCTTTCTTT. Full variable domain (outside the CDR3, taken from reference TRBV30 and TRBJ1-1): SQTIHQWPATLVQPVGSPLSLECTVEGTSNPNLYWYRQAAGRGLQLLFYSVGIGQISSEVPQNLSASRPQDRQFILSSKKLLLSDSGFYLCAWPLSTGTGGSDTEAFFGQGTRLTVV.

J is TRBJ2-7 and V is TRBV11-2; a weak D match, TRBD1 (6 bases). From germline, CDR1 is SGHAT and CDR2 FQNNGV. Trimming cost V 0 bases and J 5 bases, with 14 bases left between them. The CDR3 is 15 amino acids. The CDR3 DNA sequence: TGTGCCAGCAGCTTAGATCAGGGGCGATTTAACGAGCAGTACTTC. Translated: CASSLDQGRFNEQYF.

V is TRBV4-2 and J is TRBJ1-1; 7 bases agree with TRBD1. Germline assignment: CDR1 LGHNA and CDR2 YNFKEQ. The V gene end was trimmed by 1 base and the J gene end by 4 bases; junction bases not matched to a gene: 9. This CDR3 has 16 amino acids. The CDR3 sequence: CASSQGIVRDSTEAFF. Written as DNA, the CDR3 is TGTGCCAGCAGCCAAGGGATCGTTAGGGACAGCACTGAAGCTTTCTTT.

The V and J genes are TRBV5-1 and TRBJ1-2; no clear D gene. Germline CDR1 is SGHRS and CDR2 is YFSETQ. The length of the CDR3 is 13 residues. The V and J ends lost 0 bases and 6 bases respectively, with 9 bases between them. The CDR3 spells CASSLEVGDGYTF. The CDR3 nucleotides read TGCGCCAGCAGCTTGGAGGTTGGGGATGGCTACACCTTC.

The chain couples TRBV4-1 to TRBJ1-5; no firm D call. The germline V and J ends were trimmed by 1 base and 6 bases, with 7 bases remaining between them. There are 13 residues in the CDR3. Germline loops: CDR1 MGHRA, CDR2 YSYEKL. CDR3 in amino acids: CASSQVITQPQHF. The CDR3 region has the DNA TGCGCCAGCAGCCAAGTAATCACTCAGCCCCAGCATTTT.

J is TRBJ1-2 and V is TRBV9; D not certain. The length of the CDR3 is 14 residues. Trimming removed 2 bases from V and 1 base from J, with 9 bases in between. Per the germline V gene, CDR1 is SGDLS and CDR2 is YYNGEE. The CDR3 bases are TGTGCCAGCAGCGTGGCCAGCAGTAACTATGGCTACACCTTC. Residues: CASSVASSNYGYTF.

The chain combines TRBV19 with TRBJ2-7; D is tentatively TRBD1 or TRBD2 (5 bases each). V lost 5 bases to trimming and J lost 7 bases, with 18 bases between them. The CDR3 contains 14 residues. CDR1 and CDR2 (germline): LNHDA, SQIVND (reference sequence). The CDR3 loop is CASSPLGDPREQYF. Written as DNA, the CDR3 is TGTGCCAGTAGTCCCTTGGGGGACCCTCGGGAGCAGTACTTC.

This rearrangement joins TRBV18 to TRBJ1-2, with TRBD1 matching over 8 bases. This CDR3 comprises 16 residues. Germline values: CDR1 KGHSH, CDR2 LQKENI. After removal of 3 bases from V and 6 bases from J, the junction contained 12 bases not matched to a gene. The CDR3 sequence: CASSPVTGDALDGYTF. CDR3 bases: TGTGCCAGCTCACCGGTGACAGGGGACGCCTTGGATGGCTACACCTTC.